The 16 T cell receptor beta chains reported below all come from one sample, sequenced in a study of cytomegalovirus exposure and HLA in healthy donors. Primers included in the PCR were 60 Vbeta and 13 Jbeta primers. Clones were read by immunoSEQ multiplex PCR, and TCRdb kept only the in-frame ones, dropping some. The top ten hold approximately 6.3% of the sample, which has about 140,000 clones, about three quarters seen once. Sample: PBMCs. Receptors originate from a man in his forties in good health and CMV-seropositive.

The rearrangement joins TRBV27 to TRBJ1-2; D is perhaps TRBD1 (6 bases). The CDR3 has 14 residues. Trimming removed 3 bases at V and 7 bases at J, with 15 bases between. Germline V CDR1 and CDR2: MNHEY, SMNVEV (reference sequence). This chain's CDR3 is CASSFQTGNGGYTF. The CDR3 DNA follows: TGTGCCAGCAGTTTCCAAACAGGGAACGGTGGCTACACCTTC.

V and J are TRBV9 and TRBJ2-3; D uncertain. Trimming took 3 bases from V and 6 from J, leaving 11 bases between them. CDR1 is SGDLS and CDR2 is YYNGEE in the germline V gene. The CDR3 has 13 amino acids. The CDR3 nucleotides are TGTGCCAGCAGCGCCTCCATCGAGGATACGCAGTATTTT. The encoded protein is CASSASIEDTQYF.

This rearrangement joins TRBV27 to TRBJ2-1; 8 bases agree with TRBD2. This CDR3 spans 15 amino acids. Germline trimming cut 2 bases from V and 10 bases from J; bases unmatched to any gene: 10. CDR1 and CDR2 from the germline V gene are MNHEY and SMNVEV (reference sequence). The CDR3 DNA follows: TGTGCCAGCAGTTTAACTCGGGGGGGCCACCGGGAGCAGTTCTTC. Residues: CASSLTRGGHREQFF.

CDR3 bases: TGTGCCAGCAGCTGGGGGACAGGGAGCTACGAGCAGTACTTC. Protein: CASSWGTGSYEQYF. This chain connects TRBV5-5 to TRBJ2-7; 9 bases match TRBD1. This CDR3 comprises 14 residues. The junction had 4 bases not matched to a gene; V was cut back by 3 bases and J by 3 bases. Germline V gene data show CDR1 as SGHKS and CDR2 as YYEKEE (reference sequence).

The CDR3 protein is CASSSGFYGYTF. CDR3 nucleotide sequence: TGTGCCAGCAGTTCAGGATTCTATGGCTACACCTTC. The rearrangement links TRBV25-1 to TRBJ1-2; D is undetermined. The CDR3 has 12 residues. The V end lost 5 bases, the J end lost 4 bases, and 8 bases lay between the germline ends. Germline V lookup: CDR1 MGHDK, CDR2 SYGVNS.

The rearrangement uses TRBV27 and TRBJ1-5; D is perhaps TRBD1 (6 bases). The germline gives CDR1 MNHEY, CDR2 SMNVEV (reference sequence). V gave up 5 bases and J gave up 7 bases, with 15 bases separating them. There are 14 residues in the CDR3. In nucleotides, the CDR3 is TGTGCCAGCAGTCCGTTGGGACACCCGCAGCCCCAGCATTTT. Translated, it gives CASSPLGHPQPQHF.

The chain links TRBV5-4 to TRBJ2-7; 11 positions agree with TRBD1. J lost 5 bases, V lost 4 bases, and 5 bases had no gene match. Germline CDR1 reads SGHNT; CDR2 reads YYREEE (reference sequence). CDR3 length equals 14 residues. The CDR3 sequence: CASSVDRGLHEQYF. In nucleotides, the CDR3 is TGTGCCAGCAGCGTGGACAGGGGGCTCCACGAGCAGTACTTC. The full variable domain, with the rest looked up from reference TRBV5-4 and TRBJ2-7, is ETGVTQSPTHLIKTRGQQVTLRCSSQSGHNTVSWYQQALGQGPQFIFQYYREEENGRGNFPPRFSGLQFPNYSSELNVNALELDDSALYLCASSVDRGLHEQYFGPGTRLTVT.

Concerning this clone itself: Other DNA sequences from this sample encode an identical CDR3 as well. V usage is TRBV5-1 and J usage is TRBJ2-1; TRBD2 aligns across 9 bases. Germline CDR1 and CDR2: SGHRS and YFSETQ. CDR3 length: 14 residues. Germline trimming cut 2 bases from V and 4 bases from J; bases unmatched to any gene: 1. CDR3 region: CASSFSGSYNEQFF. CDR3 coding DNA: TGCGCCAGCAGCTTTAGCGGGAGTTACAATGAGCAGTTCTTC.

The CDR3 region has the DNA TGTGCCAGCAGTGAATCGGGACAGGGGAATCAGCCCCAGCATTTT. It encodes CASSESGQGNQPQHF. The V gene is TRBV2, the J gene TRBJ1-5, with 10 bases lining up with TRBD1. CDR3 size: 15 residues. V lost 2 bases, J lost 4 bases, and 2 bases stayed unmatched. Germline V lookup: CDR1 SNHLY, CDR2 FYNNEI.

This clone showed up just a few times. The genes are TRBV2 and TRBJ1-5; 7 nucleotides line up with TRBD1. V dropped 6 bases and J dropped 6; count of bases not matched to a gene: 5. The CDR3 is 13 amino acids. Germline V gene sequence: CDR1 SNHLY, CDR2 FYNNEI. In nucleotides, the CDR3 is TGTGCCAGCAGATGGGACAGTCCTCAGCCCCAGCATTTT. Protein: CASRWDSPQPQHF. Based on the CDR3 plus reference TRBV2 and TRBJ1-5, the full variable domain is EPEVTQTPSHQVTQMGQEVILRCVPISNHLYFYWYRQILGQKVEFLVSFYNNEISEKSEIFDDQFSVERPDGSNFTLKIRSTKLEDSAMYFCASRWDSPQPQHFGDGTRLSIL.

The chain combines TRBV7-2 with TRBJ1-5; 7 nucleotides line up with TRBD1. Trimming took 4 bases from V and 7 from J; bases not matched to a gene: 10. The CDR3 is 15 amino acids. Germline CDR1 is SGHTA and CDR2 is FQGNSA. The DNA for the CDR3 is TGTGCCAGCAGCTCTAGGGACAGCAAGGGGCAGCCCCAGCATTTT. Translation: CASSSRDSKGQPQHF.

The chain has TRBV4-3 and TRBJ1-2, with 10 bases aligning to TRBD1. The V and J ends lost 0 bases and 7 bases, in that order; junction bases with no gene match: 5. The CDR3 contains 15 residues. Germline-derived CDR1 and CDR2 are LGHNA and YSLEER. CDR3 nucleotides: TGCGCCAGCAGCCAAGATCCCGGGACAGGGGTTGGCTACACCTTC. Its translation: CASSQDPGTGVGYTF.

The V gene is TRBV6-5, the J gene TRBJ1-2, with 12 nucleotides matching TRBD1. CDR3 length: 13 amino acids. J gave up 7 bases and V 5 bases, and 2 bases lay outside the gene matches. Germline CDR1 is MNHEY and CDR2 is SVGAGI. In DNA, the CDR3 is TGTGCCAGCAGTGGGACAGGGGGCTCTGGCTACACCTTC. Its translation is CASSGTGGSGYTF.

The chain is built from TRBV7-8 and TRBJ1-2; 8 positions match TRBD1. V gave up 1 base and J gave up 6 bases; unmatched junction bases: 4. Germline V CDR1 and CDR2: SGHVS, FQNEAQ. The CDR3 is 14 amino acids. The CDR3: CASSLGTGNNGYTF. DNA of the CDR3: TGTGCCAGCAGCTTAGGGACAGGGAATAATGGCTACACCTTC. Using reference TRBV7-8 and TRBJ1-2 for the parts outside the CDR3, the full variable domain is GAGVSQSPRYKVAKRGQDVALRCDPISGHVSLFWYQQALGQGPEFLTYFQNEAQLDKSGLPSDRFFAERPEGSVSTLKIQRTQQEDSAVYLCASSLGTGNNGYTFGSGTRLTVV.

V gene TRBV5-1 combines with J gene TRBJ2-7, with D possibly TRBD1 on 5 matching bases. The CDR3 length is 15 residues. Between the trimmed V and J ends, which lost 1 base and 3 bases, there was a span of 14 bases. Germline V gene sequence: CDR1 SGHRS, CDR2 YFSETQ. The DNA of the CDR3 is TGCGCCAGCAGCTTGTTAGTTGGCACAGGCTACGAGCAGTACTTC. It codes for CASSLLVGTGYEQYF.

The V gene is TRBV12-5, the J gene TRBJ2-2; the D gene is possibly TRBD2 (6 bases). The length of the CDR3 is 16 residues. CDR1 and CDR2 from the germline V gene are LGHNT and FRNRAP. Trimming removed 3 bases from V and 5 bases from J, with 16 bases in between. The DNA of the CDR3 is TGTGCTAGTGGTTTAGACGGGAGTGGGCCGACCGGGGAGCTGTTTTTT. It is translated as CASGLDGSGPTGELFF.